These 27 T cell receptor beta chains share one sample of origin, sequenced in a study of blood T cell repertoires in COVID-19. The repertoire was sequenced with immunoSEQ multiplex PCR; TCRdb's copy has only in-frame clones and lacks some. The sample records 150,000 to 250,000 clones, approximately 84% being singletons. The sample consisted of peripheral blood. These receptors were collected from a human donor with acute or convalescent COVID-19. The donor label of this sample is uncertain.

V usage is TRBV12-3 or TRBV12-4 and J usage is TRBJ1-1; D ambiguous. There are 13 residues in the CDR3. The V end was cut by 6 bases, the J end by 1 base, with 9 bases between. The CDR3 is CASSASWNTEAFF. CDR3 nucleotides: TGTGCCAGCAGCGCGAGTTGGAACACTGAAGCTTTCTTT.

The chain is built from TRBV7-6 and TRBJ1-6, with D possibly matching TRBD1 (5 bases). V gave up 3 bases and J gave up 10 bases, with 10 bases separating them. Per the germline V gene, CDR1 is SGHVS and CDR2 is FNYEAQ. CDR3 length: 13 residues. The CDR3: CASSLGTESPLHF. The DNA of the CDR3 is TGTGCCAGCAGCTTGGGGACTGAATCACCCCTCCACTTT.

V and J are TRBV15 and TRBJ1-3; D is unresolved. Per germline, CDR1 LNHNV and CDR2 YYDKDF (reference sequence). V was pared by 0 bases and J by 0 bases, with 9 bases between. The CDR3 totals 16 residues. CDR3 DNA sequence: TGTGCCACCAGCAGAGATTTTCCGTCCTCTGGAAACACCATATATTTT. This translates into CATSRDFPSSGNTIYF.

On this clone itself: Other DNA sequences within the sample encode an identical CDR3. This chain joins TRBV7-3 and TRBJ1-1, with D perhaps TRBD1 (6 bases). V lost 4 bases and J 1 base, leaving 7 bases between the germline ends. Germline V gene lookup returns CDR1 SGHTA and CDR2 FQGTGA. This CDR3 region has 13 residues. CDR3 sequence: CASSSDRNTEAFF. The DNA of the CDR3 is TGTGCCAGCAGCTCGGACAGGAACACTGAAGCTTTCTTT.

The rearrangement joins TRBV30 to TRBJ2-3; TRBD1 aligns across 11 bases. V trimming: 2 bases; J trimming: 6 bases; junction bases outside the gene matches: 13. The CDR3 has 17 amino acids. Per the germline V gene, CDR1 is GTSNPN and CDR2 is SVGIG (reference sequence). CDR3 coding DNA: TGTGCCTGGAGTAGGGGACAGGGGGTGTTATCGGGGGATACGCAGTATTTT. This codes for CAWSRGQGVLSGDTQYF.

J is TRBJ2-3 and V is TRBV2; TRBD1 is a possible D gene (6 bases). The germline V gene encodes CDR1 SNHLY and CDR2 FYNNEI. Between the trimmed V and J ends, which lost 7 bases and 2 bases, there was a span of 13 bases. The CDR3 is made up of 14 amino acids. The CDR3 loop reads CASNPGHLTDTQYF. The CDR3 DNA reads TGTGCCAGCAACCCGGGACACCTCACAGATACGCAGTATTTT.

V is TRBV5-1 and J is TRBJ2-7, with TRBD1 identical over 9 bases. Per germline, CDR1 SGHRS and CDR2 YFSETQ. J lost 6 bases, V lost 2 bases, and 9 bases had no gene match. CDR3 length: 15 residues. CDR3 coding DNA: TGCGCCAGCAGCTTCGGAGGACAGGGGACCGGCGAGCAGTACTTC. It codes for CASSFGGQGTGEQYF.

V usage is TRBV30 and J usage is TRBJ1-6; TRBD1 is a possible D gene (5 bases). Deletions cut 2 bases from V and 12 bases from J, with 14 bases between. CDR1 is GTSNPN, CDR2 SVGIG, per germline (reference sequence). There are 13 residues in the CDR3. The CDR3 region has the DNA TGTGCCTGGAGTCCGGGGGGGGGATTACCCCTCCACTTT. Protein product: CAWSPGGGLPLHF.

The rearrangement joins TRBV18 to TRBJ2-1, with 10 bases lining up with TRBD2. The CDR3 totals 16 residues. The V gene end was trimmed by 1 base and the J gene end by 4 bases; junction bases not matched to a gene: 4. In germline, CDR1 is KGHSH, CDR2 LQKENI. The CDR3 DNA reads TGTGCCAGCTCACCACAGACAGCGGGGGGGTACAATGAGCAGTTCTTC. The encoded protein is CASSPQTAGGYNEQFF.

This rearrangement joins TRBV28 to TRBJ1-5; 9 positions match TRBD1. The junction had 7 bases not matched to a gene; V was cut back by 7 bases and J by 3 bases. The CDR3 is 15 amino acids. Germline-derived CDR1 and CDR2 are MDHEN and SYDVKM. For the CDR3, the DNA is TGTGCCAGCACGTCCCGGGACAGGGACAATCAGCCCCAGCATTTT. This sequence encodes CASTSRDRDNQPQHF.

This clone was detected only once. The CDR3 DNA is TGCGCCAGCAGCTCGACAGGACCTAACTACGAGCAGTACTTC. Its protein product is CASSSTGPNYEQYF. The chain links TRBV5-1 to TRBJ2-7; D is possibly TRBD1 (6 bases). There are 14 residues in the CDR3. V shed 3 bases and J shed 3 bases, with 13 bases lying between them. Per germline, CDR1 SGHRS and CDR2 YFSETQ.

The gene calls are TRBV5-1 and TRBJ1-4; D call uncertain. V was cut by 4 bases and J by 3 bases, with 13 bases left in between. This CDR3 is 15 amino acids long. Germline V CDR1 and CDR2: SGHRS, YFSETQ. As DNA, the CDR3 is TGCGCCAGCAGCGCTGGGCTCATGGCTAATGAAAAACTGTTTTTT. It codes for CASSAGLMANEKLFF.

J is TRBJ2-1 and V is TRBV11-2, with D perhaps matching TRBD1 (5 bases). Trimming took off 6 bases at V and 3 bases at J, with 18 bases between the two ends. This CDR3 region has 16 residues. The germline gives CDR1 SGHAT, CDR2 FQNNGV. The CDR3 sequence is CASRSPGRNIYNEQFF. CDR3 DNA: TGTGCCAGCAGGTCCCCAGGGCGGAATATCTACAATGAGCAGTTCTTC. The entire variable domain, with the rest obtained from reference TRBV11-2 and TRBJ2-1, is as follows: EAGVAQSPRYKIIEKRQSVAFWCNPISGHATLYWYQQILGQGPKLLIQFQNNGVVDDSQLPKDRFSAERLKGVDSTLKIQPAKLEDSAVYLCASRSPGRNIYNEQFFGPGTRLTVL.

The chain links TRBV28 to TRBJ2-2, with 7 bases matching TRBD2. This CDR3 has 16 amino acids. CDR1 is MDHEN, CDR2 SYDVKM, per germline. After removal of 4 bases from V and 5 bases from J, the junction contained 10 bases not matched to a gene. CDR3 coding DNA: TGTGCCAGCAGTTCAGGAGGGAGGGCCAGGACCGGGGAGCTGTTTTTT. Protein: CASSSGGRARTGELFF.

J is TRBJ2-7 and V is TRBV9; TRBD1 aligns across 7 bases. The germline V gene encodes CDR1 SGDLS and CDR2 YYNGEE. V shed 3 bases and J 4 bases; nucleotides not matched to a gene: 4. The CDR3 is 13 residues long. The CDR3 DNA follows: TGTGCCAGCAGCGCCGGGACAGAGTACGAGCAGTACTTC. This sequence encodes CASSAGTEYEQYF.

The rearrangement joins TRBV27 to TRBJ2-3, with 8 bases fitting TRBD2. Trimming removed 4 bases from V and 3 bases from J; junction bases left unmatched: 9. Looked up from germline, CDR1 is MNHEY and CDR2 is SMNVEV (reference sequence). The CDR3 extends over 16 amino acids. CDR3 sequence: CASSSTLGRATDTQYF. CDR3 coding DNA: TGTGCCAGCAGTTCAACCCTCGGGAGGGCGACAGATACGCAGTATTTT.

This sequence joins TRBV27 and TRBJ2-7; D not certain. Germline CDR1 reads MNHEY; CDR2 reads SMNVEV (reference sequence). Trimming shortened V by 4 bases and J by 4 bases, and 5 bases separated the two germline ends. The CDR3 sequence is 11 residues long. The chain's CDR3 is CASSSTYEQYF. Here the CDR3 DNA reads TGTGCCAGCAGTTCCACTTACGAGCAGTACTTC.

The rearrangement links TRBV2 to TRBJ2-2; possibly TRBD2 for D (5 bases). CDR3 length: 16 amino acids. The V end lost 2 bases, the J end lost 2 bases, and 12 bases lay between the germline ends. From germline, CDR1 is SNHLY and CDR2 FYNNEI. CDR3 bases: TGTGCCAGCAGTGAATATAGCGCGTCTAACACCGGGGAGCTGTTTTTT. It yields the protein CASSEYSASNTGELFF.

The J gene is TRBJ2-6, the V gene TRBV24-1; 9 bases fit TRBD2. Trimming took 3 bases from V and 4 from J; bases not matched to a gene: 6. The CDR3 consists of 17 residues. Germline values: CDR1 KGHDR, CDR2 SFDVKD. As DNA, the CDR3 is TGTGCCACCAGTGATCAGCTAGCGGGGCTAGGGGCCAACGTCCTGACTTTC. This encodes CATSDQLAGLGANVLTF.

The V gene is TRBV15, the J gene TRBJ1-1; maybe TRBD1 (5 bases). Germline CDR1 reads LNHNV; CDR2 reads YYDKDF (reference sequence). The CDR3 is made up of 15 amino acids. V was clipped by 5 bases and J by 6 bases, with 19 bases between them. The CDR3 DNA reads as TGTGCCACCAGCCTTGGGGGGATCGGAACGGCTGAAGCTTTCTTT. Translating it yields CATSLGGIGTAEAFF.

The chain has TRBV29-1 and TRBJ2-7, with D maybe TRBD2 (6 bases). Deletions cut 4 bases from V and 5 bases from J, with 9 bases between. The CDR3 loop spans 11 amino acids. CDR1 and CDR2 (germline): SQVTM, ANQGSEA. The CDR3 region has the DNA TGCAGCGTTGCGGAGGGAGACGAGCAGTACTTC. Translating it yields CSVAEGDEQYF.

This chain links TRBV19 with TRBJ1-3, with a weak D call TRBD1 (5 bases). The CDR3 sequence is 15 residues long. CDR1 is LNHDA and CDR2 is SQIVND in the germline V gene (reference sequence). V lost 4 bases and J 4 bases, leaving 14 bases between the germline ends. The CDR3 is CASSTETRAGNTIYF. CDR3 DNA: TGTGCCAGTAGTACCGAGACCAGGGCCGGAAACACCATATATTTT.

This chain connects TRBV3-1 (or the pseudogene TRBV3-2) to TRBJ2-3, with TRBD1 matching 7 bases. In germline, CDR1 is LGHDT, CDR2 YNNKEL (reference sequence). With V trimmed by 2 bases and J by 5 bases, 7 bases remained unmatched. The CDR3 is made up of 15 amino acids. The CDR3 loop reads CASSQPRQGGDTQYF. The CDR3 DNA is TGTGCCAGCAGCCAACCTCGACAGGGTGGAGATACGCAGTATTTT.

CDR3 nucleotide sequence: TGCGCCAGCAGCTTGGAGGGGGCCCCCTACGAGCAGTACTTC. Protein: CASSLEGAPYEQYF. The V and J genes are TRBV5-1 and TRBJ2-7; the match to TRBD1 covers 7 bases. The germline gives CDR1 SGHRS, CDR2 YFSETQ. The CDR3 sequence is 14 residues long. V lost 0 bases and J lost 2; bases outside the gene matches: 2.

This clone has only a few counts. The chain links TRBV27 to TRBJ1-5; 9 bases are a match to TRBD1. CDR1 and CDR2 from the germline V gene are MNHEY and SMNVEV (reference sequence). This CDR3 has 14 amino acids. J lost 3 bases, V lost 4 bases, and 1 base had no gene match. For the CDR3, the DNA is TGTGCCAGCAGTTGGACAGGGGACAATCAGCCCCAGCATTTT. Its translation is CASSWTGDNQPQHF.

CDR3 sequence (DNA): TGTGCCAGCAGTGAATTCAGCGGGGGCACCTACGAGCAGTACTTC. It is translated as CASSEFSGGTYEQYF. The chain couples TRBV25-1 to TRBJ2-7; 8 bases align to TRBD2. V shed 1 base, J shed 2 bases, and the junction held 4 bases outside the gene matches. The V gene's germline CDR1 is MGHDK and CDR2 SYGVNS. The length of the CDR3 is 15 residues.

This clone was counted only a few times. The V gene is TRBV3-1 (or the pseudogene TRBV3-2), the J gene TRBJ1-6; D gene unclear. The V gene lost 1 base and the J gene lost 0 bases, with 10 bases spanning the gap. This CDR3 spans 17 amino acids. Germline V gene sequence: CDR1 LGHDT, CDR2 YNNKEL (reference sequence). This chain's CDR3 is CASSQASTFSYNSPLHF. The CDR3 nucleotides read TGTGCCAGCAGCCAAGCCTCGACTTTCTCCTATAATTCACCCCTCCACTTT.